What follows are 22 T cell receptor beta chains derived from one specimen sequenced in a study of shared clonotypes between healthy human individuals. This table comes from immunoSEQ multiplex PCR, and its TCRdb copy is limited to in-frame clones, with some not included. This sample carries roughly 650,000 clones, about 97% of them seen once, and the ten largest clones take about 0.06%. What was sequenced was naive CD4+ T cells sorted from blood. Documented subset: CD45RA+ positively selected. These receptors all come from a woman in her 30s in good health.

About this clone itself: Other DNA sequences of this sample code for an identical CDR3. The gene calls are TRBV7-2 and TRBJ2-3; no reliable D call. Looked up from germline, CDR1 is SGHTA and CDR2 is FQGNSA. The V end was cut by 3 bases, the J end by 4 bases, with 8 bases between. This CDR3 has 13 amino acids. The CDR3 spells CASSLGVSDTQYF. In nucleotides, the CDR3 is TGTGCCAGCAGCTTGGGCGTTTCAGATACGCAGTATTTT.

The J gene is TRBJ2-7, the V gene TRBV5-1, with 8 positions matching TRBD1. The CDR3 has 15 residues. Germline V gene sequence: CDR1 SGHRS, CDR2 YFSETQ. The ends lost 0 bases at V and 4 bases at J; junction bases unmatched: 6. Here the CDR3 DNA reads TGCGCCAGCAGCTTGGTTCCGGGACAGGTTTACGAGCAGTACTTC. As protein: CASSLVPGQVYEQYF.

The chain links TRBV30 to TRBJ2-3; 10 bases match TRBD1. The germline V gene encodes CDR1 GTSNPN and CDR2 SVGIG (reference sequence). Trimming at V came to 5 bases and at J to 5 bases, leaving 13 bases not matched to a gene. The CDR3 runs to 16 residues. The CDR3 is CAWRGTGVFREDTQYF. CDR3 in DNA: TGTGCCTGGCGCGGGACAGGGGTGTTTCGTGAAGATACGCAGTATTTT.

This sequence joins TRBV28 and TRBJ2-7, with D possibly called TRBD1 or TRBD2 (6 bases each). V was pared by 3 bases and J by 7 bases, with 16 bases between. Germline CDR1 reads MDHEN; CDR2 reads SYDVKM. The CDR3 extends over 14 amino acids. CDR3 bases: TGTGCCAGCAGTTTGGGGGGCGGGACGTTGGAGCAGTACTTC. Protein: CASSLGGGTLEQYF. The full variable domain, with the rest looked up from reference TRBV28 and TRBJ2-7, is DVKVTQSSRYLVKRTGEKVFLECVQDMDHENMFWYRQDPGLGLRLIYFSYDVKMKEKGDIPEGYSVSREKKERFSLILESASTNQTSMYLCASSLGGGTLEQYFGPGTRLTVT.

The chain is built from TRBV6-5 and TRBJ2-2; D unclear. The germline CDR1 and CDR2 sequences are MNHEY and SVGAGI. This CDR3 comprises 15 residues. V was shortened by 6 bases and J by 1 base, with 12 bases between the two germline ends. This CDR3 reads CASRPLLRNTGELFF. The CDR3 DNA is TGTGCCAGCAGGCCACTACTGAGGAACACCGGGGAGCTGTTTTTT.

The V call is TRBV19, the J call TRBJ2-1; D not certain. The CDR3 covers 15 residues. V shed 2 bases and J shed 6 bases, with 14 bases lying between them. Germline values: CDR1 LNHDA, CDR2 SQIVND (reference sequence). As DNA, the CDR3 is TGTGCCAGTAGTATATGGCGTGTAGTGGGCAATGAGCAGTTCTTC. Amino acids: CASSIWRVVGNEQFF.

The CDR3 region is CASSRRSGGPTDTQYF. The CDR3, as DNA: TGTGCCAGCAGCCGACGGAGTGGCGGGCCCACAGATACGCAGTATTTT. V gene TRBV5-5 combines with J gene TRBJ2-3; D might be TRBD2 (5 bases). This CDR3 is built from 16 residues. Germline lookup yields CDR1 SGHKS and CDR2 YYEKEE (reference sequence). With 4 bases removed from V and 2 bases from J, the gap between germline ends came to 17 bases. Full variable domain (missing parts from reference TRBV5-5 and TRBJ2-3): DAGVTQSPTHLIKTRGQQVTLRCSPISGHKSVSWYQQVLGQGPQFIFQYYEKEERGRGNFPDRFSARQFPNYSSELNVNALLLGDSALYLCASSRRSGGPTDTQYFGPGTRLTVL.

V is TRBV6-1 and J is TRBJ2-7; D remains unclear. The CDR3 sequence is 12 residues long. CDR1 MNHNS and CDR2 SASEGT come from the germline V gene. Trimming took off 7 bases at V and 3 bases at J, with 10 bases between the two ends. The chain's CDR3 is CASMGRNYEQYF. DNA for the CDR3: TGTGCCAGCATGGGCAGAAACTACGAGCAGTACTTC.

This clone occurred once. This chain joins TRBV6-1 and TRBJ1-4; D gene unclear. The germline V gene encodes CDR1 MNHNS and CDR2 SASEGT. Trimming pared 6 bases from V and 8 bases from J, leaving 13 bases between. This CDR3 has 13 residues. The CDR3 nucleotides are TGTGCCAGCAGGGCGCACGGCCGGGAAAAACTGTTTTTT. Encoded protein: CASRAHGREKLFF.

The DNA for the CDR3 is TGTGCCAGCAGCTCCAGCTCCTACGAGCAGTACTTC. It translates to CASSSSSYEQYF. The genes are TRBV11-3 and TRBJ2-5; no firm D call. The end of the DNA is better explained by TRBJ2-7, so the J call may be wrong. Germline V gene data show CDR1 as SGHNT and CDR2 as YENEEA. The CDR3 spans 12 residues.

Only one count was recorded for this clone. The rearrangement joins TRBV11-2 to TRBJ1-1; D possibly corresponds to TRBD1 (5 bases). V was shortened by 5 bases and J by 3 bases, with 10 bases between the two germline ends. The germline V gene has CDR1 SGHAT and CDR2 FQNNGV. This CDR3 is built from 13 residues. The CDR3, as DNA: TGTGCCAGCAGCGTAACAGGACACACTGAAGCTTTCTTT. It specifies CASSVTGHTEAFF.

This chain uses TRBV9 with TRBJ1-1; the D gene is possibly TRBD1 (6 bases). CDR1 SGDLS and CDR2 YYNGEE come from the germline V gene. There are 13 residues in the CDR3. V was pared by 2 bases and J by 4 bases, with 9 bases between. The CDR3 DNA is TGTGCCAGCAGCGTCATAGGGGGCACTGAAGCTTTCTTT. Translation gives CASSVIGGTEAFF.

For the CDR3, the DNA is TGCGCCAGCATAATAGGAAAGGCTAGCGGTAACAATGAGCAGTTCTTC. As protein: CASIIGKASGNNEQFF. The V call is TRBV10-2, the J call TRBJ2-1; TRBD2 matches 7 bases. The germline V gene has CDR1 WSHSY and CDR2 SAAADI. J lost 5 bases, V lost 7 bases, and 14 bases had no gene match. The CDR3 runs to 16 residues.

The chain employs TRBV5-1 and TRBJ1-1; a weak D match, TRBD1 (5 bases). Trimming removed 0 bases at V and 4 bases at J, with 7 bases between. Germline-derived CDR1 and CDR2 are SGHRS and YFSETQ. The CDR3 is 13 amino acids. Written as DNA, the CDR3 is TGCGCCAGCAGCTTGGAAGGGACCACTGAAGCTTTCTTT. It encodes CASSLEGTTEAFF. The entire variable domain, with the rest obtained from reference TRBV5-1 and TRBJ1-1, is as follows: KAGVTQTPRYLIKTRGQQVTLSCSPISGHRSVSWYQQTPGQGLQFLFEYFSETQRNKGNFPGRFSGRQFSNSRSEMNVSTLELGDSALYLCASSLEGTTEAFFGQGTRLTVV.

This chain joins TRBV5-8 and TRBJ2-7, with D perhaps TRBD1 (5 bases). Germline CDR1 is SGHTS and CDR2 is YDEGEE. The CDR3 is made up of 15 amino acids. V lost 2 bases to trimming and J lost 2 bases, with 14 bases between them. The CDR3 nucleotides read TGTGCCAGCAGCTTAGCTTCAGGGTATCCCTACGAGCAGTACTTC. Translating it yields CASSLASGYPYEQYF.

A note on this clone: The sample has other DNA sequences that encode this CDR3 too. The V gene is TRBV5-1, the J gene TRBJ1-5, with D possibly matching TRBD1 (5 bases). Trimming took 1 base from V and 4 from J, leaving 6 bases between them. Germline assignment: CDR1 SGHRS and CDR2 YFSETQ. The CDR3 contains 13 residues. Here the CDR3 DNA reads TGCGCCAGCAGCTTGTCAGGGAATCAGCCCCAGCATTTT. This sequence encodes CASSLSGNQPQHF.

Concerning this clone itself: One end of the junction fails to match germline, which may point to a read error. The V call is TRBV19, the J call TRBJ2-3; D is possibly TRBD1 or TRBD2 (5 bases each). This CDR3 spans 17 amino acids. From germline, CDR1 is LNHDA and CDR2 SQIVND (reference sequence). This CDR3 is CASSTVWRGVLTDTRYF. The CDR3, as DNA: TGTGCCAGTAGTACCGTTTGGAGAGGGGTCCTTACGGATACGCGGTATTTT.

The rearrangement joins TRBV15 to TRBJ1-2; D not resolved. This CDR3 comprises 15 residues. The germline V gene has CDR1 LNHNV and CDR2 YYDKDF (reference sequence). V was trimmed by 5 bases and J by 2 bases, leaving 15 bases between them. The CDR3 is CATSSGREANYGYTF. CDR3 in DNA: TGTGCCACCAGCTCCGGGCGGGAAGCAAACTATGGCTACACCTTC.

The chain is built from TRBV5-6 and TRBJ2-5; D not resolved. Germline V gives CDR1 SGHDT, CDR2 YYEEEE. The CDR3 loop spans 14 amino acids. V gave up 0 bases and J gave up 1 base, with 7 bases separating them. CDR3 loop: CASSLVSFQETQYF. Written as DNA, the CDR3 is TGTGCCAGCAGCTTGGTATCCTTCCAAGAGACCCAGTACTTC.

The V call is TRBV6-1, the J call TRBJ2-3; the D call may be TRBD1 or TRBD2 (7 bases each). This CDR3 spans 14 amino acids. The germline gives CDR1 MNHNS, CDR2 SASEGT. Trimming took 8 bases from V and 3 from J, leaving 15 bases between them. The CDR3 DNA follows: TGTGCCAGCGGGGAGGGGGCGAATACAGATACGCAGTATTTT. This codes for CASGEGANTDTQYF.

This clone was recorded once. V usage is TRBV19 and J usage is TRBJ2-7, with D hard to call. This CDR3 spans 11 amino acids. V dropped 8 bases and J dropped 4 bases, with 9 bases sitting between them. In germline, CDR1 is LNHDA, CDR2 SQIVND (reference sequence). The DNA of the CDR3 is TGTGCCAGTGGTAACTTATACGAGCAGTACTTC. It encodes CASGNLYEQYF.

The chain uses TRBV27 and TRBJ1-5, with a tentative D call TRBD1 (6 bases). The germline CDR1 and CDR2 sequences are MNHEY and SMNVEV (reference sequence). The CDR3 length is 14 residues. The V gene lost 8 bases and the J gene lost 3 bases, with 14 bases spanning the gap. The CDR3 is CASRKTGLNQPQHF. The CDR3 DNA follows: TGTGCCAGCCGTAAGACAGGCCTCAATCAGCCCCAGCATTTT.